Detailed here is one T cell receptor (beta chain). V gave up 5 bases and J gave up 0 bases, with 16 bases separating them. The CDR3 contains 16 residues. Germline CDR1 and CDR2: MNHEY and SVGEGT. The data are from a study of blood T cell repertoires in COVID-19. Study summary: Nucleic acid was either cDNA or gDNA, and it came from T cells, B-cell-depleted T cells, or PBMCs.

Recruited during active infection, patients (from Seattle) were subsequently followed longitudinally. In the authors' workflow: Reference gene primer amplification gave nucleated cell count estimates. Generated by immunoSEQ multiplex PCR, the TCRdb table keeps only in-frame clones and is missing some. V, J and clone size were drawn from that table, and D and trimming were deduced from the DNA. The data hold under 45,000 clones, with around 85% observed a single time. The chain carries TRBV6-2 or TRBV6-3 and TRBJ1-1; tentative D call: TRBD1 (5 bases). The source of this sequence is a man between 65 and 85 years old with COVID-19, enrolled during active disease. Sequencing was carried out using peripheral blood. The CDR3 DNA is TGTGCCAGCAGTGGGACTTTAGGGACGGTGAACACTGAAGCTTTCTTT. Translating gives CASSGTLGTVNTEAFF.